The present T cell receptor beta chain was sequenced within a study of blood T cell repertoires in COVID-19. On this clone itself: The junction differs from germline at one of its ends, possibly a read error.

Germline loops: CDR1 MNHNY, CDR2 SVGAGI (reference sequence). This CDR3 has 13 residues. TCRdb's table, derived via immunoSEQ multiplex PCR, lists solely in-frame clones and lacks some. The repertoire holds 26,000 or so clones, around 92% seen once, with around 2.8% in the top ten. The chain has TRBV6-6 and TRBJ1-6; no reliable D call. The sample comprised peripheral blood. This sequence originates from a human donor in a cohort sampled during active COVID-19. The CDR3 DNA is TGTGCCAGCAGTTACCGGGTTATTTCAGCCCTCCACTTT. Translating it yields CASSYRVISALHF.